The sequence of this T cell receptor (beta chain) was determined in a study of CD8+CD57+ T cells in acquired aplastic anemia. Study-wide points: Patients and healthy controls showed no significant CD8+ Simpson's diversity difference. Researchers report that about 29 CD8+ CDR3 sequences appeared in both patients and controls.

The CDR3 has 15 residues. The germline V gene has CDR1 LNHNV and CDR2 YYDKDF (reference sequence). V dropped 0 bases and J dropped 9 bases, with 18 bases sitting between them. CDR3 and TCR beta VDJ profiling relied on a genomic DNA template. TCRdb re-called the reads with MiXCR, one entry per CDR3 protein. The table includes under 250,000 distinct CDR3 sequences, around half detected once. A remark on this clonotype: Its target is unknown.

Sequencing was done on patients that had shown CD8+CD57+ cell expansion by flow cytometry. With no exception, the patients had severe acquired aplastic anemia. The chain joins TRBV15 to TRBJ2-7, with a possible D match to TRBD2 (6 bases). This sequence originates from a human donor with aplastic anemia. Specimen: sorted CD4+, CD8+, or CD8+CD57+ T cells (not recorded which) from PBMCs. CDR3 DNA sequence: TGTGCCACCAGCAGAGAGGGGACTCCCACAGATACGCAGTACTTC. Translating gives CATSREGTPTDTQYF.